This entry is about one T cell receptor beta chain. Using its own MiXCR run on the 5' RACE reads, TCRdb lists one record per CDR3 protein. This sample carries around 98,000 distinct CDR3 sequences, 15% to 20% of them seen once, and the ten largest clones take more than 5.5%. This sample was taken from a study of T cells of healthy individuals. Trimming at V came to 3 bases and at J to 6 bases, leaving 7 bases not matched to a gene. The length of the CDR3 is 14 residues. Germline V lookup: CDR1 MNHEY, CDR2 SMNVEV (reference sequence). The genes are TRBV27 and TRBJ2-7; TRBD2 matches 8 bases. The clonotype originates from a human donor in good health. The CDR3 nucleotides are TGTGCCAGCAGTTTCCAGCGGGAGTGGAGCGAGCAGTACTTC. This encodes CASSFQREWSEQYF.